This T cell receptor (beta chain) is from a study of immune evolution from preneoplasia to lung adenocarcinoma. Overall study results and limits: Highest clonality occurred in KRAS-mutant, not EGFR-mutant or double wild-type, nodules. Normal lung had highest clonality; later lesions appeared denser, more diverse.

The germline gives CDR1 SNHLY, CDR2 FYNNEI. V was shortened by 6 bases and J by 5 bases, with 8 bases between the two germline ends. There are 12 residues in the CDR3. Concerning this clone: Its matching antigen is unknown.

Patient tissue came from resections in Japan or China, 2014–2017. Histologic diagnosis was independently verified by two lung pathologists. Profiled with immunoSEQ multiplex PCR; TCRdb holds only in-frame clones, not every one. Among under 4,000 clones, 82% were seen once, and the ten largest hold over 5.5%. The chain joins TRBV2 to TRBJ1-5; D not resolved. The receptor comes from a person between 65 and 79 years old with invasive lung adenocarcinoma. Sample: FFPE invasive lung adenocarcinoma tissue. The CDR3 loop is CASSYSDQPQHF. In nucleotides, the CDR3 is TGTGCCAGCAGCTACAGCGATCAGCCCCAGCATTTT.